One and the same sample provided the 15 T cell receptor beta chains below, sequenced in a study of blood T cell repertoires in COVID-19. Sequencing used immunoSEQ multiplex PCR; TCRdb keeps in-frame clones, though not all of them. Of around 200,000 clones in the sample, more than 70% are singletons; the top ten hold over 7%. The specimen was PBMCs or T cells enriched from blood (not recorded which). The receptors originated from a woman in her 40s with acute COVID-19.

The chain uses TRBV19 and TRBJ2-2, with 8 nucleotides matching TRBD1. The CDR3 length is 14 residues. The V and J ends lost 6 bases and 4 bases, in that order; junction bases with no gene match: 4. Germline V gene lookup returns CDR1 LNHDA and CDR2 SQIVND (reference sequence). The CDR3 bases are TGTGCCAGTAGGCAGACAGGGGCCACCGGGGAGCTGTTTTTT. It specifies CASRQTGATGELFF.

This chain uses TRBV7-9 with TRBJ2-4; TRBD1 agrees at 7 bases. V was pared by 5 bases and J by 8 bases, with 15 bases of the junction left unmatched. Germline assignment: CDR1 SEHNR and CDR2 FQNEAQ (reference sequence). This CDR3 contains 16 residues. DNA for the CDR3: TGTGCCAGCAGCCCCGGACAGGAATACCTTTGGGACATTCAGTACTTC. Translating gives CASSPGQEYLWDIQYF.

V gene TRBV4-3 combines with J gene TRBJ2-7, with 11 bases that match TRBD2. This CDR3 has 17 residues. V was clipped by 0 bases and J by 3 bases; unmatched bases: 7. Germline CDR1 LGHNA, CDR2 YSLEER. The CDR3 region has the DNA TGCGCCAGCAGCCAAGACCTACAGACTAGCGGGAACTACGAGCAGTACTTC. Translated, it gives CASSQDLQTSGNYEQYF.

The chain uses TRBV7-8 and TRBJ1-1; 8 nucleotides line up with TRBD1. The CDR3 length is 15 residues. V shed 5 bases, J shed 1 base, and the junction held 6 bases outside the gene matches. Germline values: CDR1 SGHVS, CDR2 FQNEAQ. The CDR3 nucleotides are TGTGCCAGCAGCGTCACCGGGACAGGGAACACTGAAGCTTTCTTT. This encodes CASSVTGTGNTEAFF.

This clone came up once. The gene calls are TRBV5-5 and TRBJ2-3; D unclear. The CDR3 is 13 residues long. The germline gives CDR1 SGHKS, CDR2 YYEKEE (reference sequence). V gave up 4 bases and J gave up 1 base, with 7 bases separating them. Here the CDR3 reads CASSPLGTDTQYF. The CDR3 DNA reads as TGTGCCAGCAGCCCCCTTGGCACAGATACGCAGTATTTT.

J is TRBJ1-6 and V is TRBV3-1 (or the pseudogene TRBV3-2); possible D gene TRBD1, 5 bases. The germline V and J ends were trimmed by 4 bases and 6 bases, with 10 bases remaining between them. This CDR3 comprises 14 residues. Germline CDR1 LGHDT, CDR2 YNNKEL (reference sequence). The CDR3 region is CASSLRQGNSPLHF. Here the CDR3 DNA reads TGTGCCAGCAGCCTTCGGCAGGGTAATTCACCCCTCCACTTT.

The chain joins TRBV24-1 to TRBJ2-1, with TRBD2 matching 10 bases. Losses at the gene ends were 5 bases for V and 6 bases for J; bases not matched to a gene: 9. The CDR3 runs 16 residues. CDR1 and CDR2 from the germline V gene are KGHDR and SFDVKD. This CDR3 is CATSVLAGTGGNEQFF. CDR3 in DNA: TGTGCCACCAGTGTACTAGCGGGGACCGGCGGCAATGAGCAGTTCTTC.

Regarding this clone: Other DNA variants within this sample encode the same CDR3. The chain links TRBV29-1 to TRBJ1-1; 8 positions agree with TRBD1. Looked up from germline, CDR1 is SQVTM and CDR2 is ANQGSEA. CDR3 length equals 14 residues. V was pared by 4 bases and J by 0 bases, with 4 bases of the junction left unmatched. CDR3 sequence reads: CSVGQGAMNTEAFF. The CDR3 coding sequence is TGCAGCGTTGGCCAGGGGGCAATGAACACTGAAGCTTTCTTT. The whole variable domain, filled in from reference TRBV29-1 and TRBJ1-1, reads SAVISQKPSRDICQRGTSLTIQCQVDSQVTMMFWYRQQPGQSLTLIATANQGSEATYESGFVIDKFPISRPNLTFSTLTVSNMSPEDSSIYLCSVGQGAMNTEAFFGQGTRLTVV.

This clone was observed a handful of times. This CDR3 is CASSTPGLEYGYTF. The CDR3 region has the DNA TGTGCCAGTAGTACTCCGGGTTTAGAATATGGCTACACCTTC. This chain uses TRBV19 with TRBJ1-2; D is unresolved. Per the germline V gene, CDR1 is LNHDA and CDR2 is SQIVND (reference sequence). The ends were cut back, 4 bases at V and 5 bases at J, with 14 bases in the middle. This CDR3 contains 14 residues.

The chain joins TRBV7-2 to TRBJ2-3; 7 bases fit TRBD1. CDR1 SGHTA and CDR2 FQGNSA come from the germline V gene. Unmatched junction bases numbered 5, after V lost 3 bases and J lost 8 bases. This CDR3 contains 13 residues. The CDR3 region is CASSFKGAGTQYF. The CDR3 DNA is TGTGCCAGCAGCTTTAAGGGGGCAGGTACGCAGTATTTT.

The chain combines TRBV24-1 with TRBJ2-3; 7 bases are shared with TRBD2. Germline V gives CDR1 KGHDR, CDR2 SFDVKD. Trimming took 3 bases from V and 4 from J; bases not matched to a gene: 9. CDR3 length: 16 amino acids. The CDR3: CATSDRGGSSPDTQYF. The CDR3 nucleotides read TGTGCCACCAGTGATCGGGGCGGGAGCTCCCCAGATACGCAGTATTTT.

The genes are TRBV7-2 and TRBJ1-5; D is possibly TRBD1 (6 bases). The CDR3 has 14 residues. V was pared by 2 bases and J by 7 bases, with 12 bases between. The germline gives CDR1 SGHTA, CDR2 FQGNSA. CDR3 region: CASSLISGEQPQHF. The CDR3 region has the DNA TGTGCCAGCAGCTTAATCTCAGGGGAACAGCCCCAGCATTTT.

The chain combines TRBV19 with TRBJ2-3; 8 bases map to TRBD2. CDR1 and CDR2 (germline): LNHDA, SQIVND (reference sequence). The CDR3 sequence is 15 residues long. V trimming: 6 bases; J trimming: 5 bases; junction bases outside the gene matches: 10. The CDR3 sequence: CASSWSGGRGDTQYF. CDR3 in DNA: TGTGCCAGTAGCTGGTCGGGGGGGCGAGGAGATACGCAGTATTTT.

The V gene is TRBV29-1, the J gene TRBJ2-5; possibly TRBD2 for D (5 bases). CDR3 size: 12 residues. CDR1 is SQVTM, CDR2 ANQGSEA, per germline. V lost 6 bases and J 2 bases, leaving 10 bases between the germline ends. The CDR3 is CSVQIAQETQYF. In DNA form, the CDR3 reads TGCAGCGTCCAGATAGCGCAAGAGACCCAGTACTTC.

Here the CDR3 reads CAITRTDRPSREQYF. In DNA form, the CDR3 reads TGTGCCATCACCCGGACGGACAGGCCCTCGAGAGAGCAGTACTTC. The chain carries TRBV10-3 and TRBJ2-7; 7 nucleotides agree with TRBD1. V was pared by 7 bases and J by 7 bases, with 16 bases of the junction left unmatched. The CDR3 is 15 amino acids. Germline CDR1 is ENHRY and CDR2 is SYGVKD.